This T cell receptor (beta chain) was recovered during a study of OX40 agonist ivuxolimab in advanced cancers. About the study: A male proportion of under 90% was recorded, with mean age 60 years and range about 23 to 90. Study-level points and caveats: Low normalized clonal expansion also occurred in some nonresponding patients. The CD4+ and CD8+ T cells in the blood had expanded clonally by week 6 at 0.1 to 3.0 mg/kg.

In regard to this clone: Its matching antigen is unknown.

Sequenced by immunoSEQ multiplex PCR; TCRdb stores in-frame clones only, minus some. The repertoire includes roughly 71,000 clones, 70% to 80% of them detected once, and around 1.6% sits in the top ten. The clonotype was recovered from an adult with an advanced solid tumor such as melanoma, head and neck, liver or kidney cancer. The sample was CD4+ or CD8+ T cells sorted from blood, taken in a trial of the OX40 agonist ivuxolimab.

The CDR3 loop is CASSRGQSTDTQYF. The DNA for the CDR3 is TGTGCCAGCTCCCGCGGACAGAGCACAGATACGCAGTATTTT. The chain combines TRBV18 with TRBJ2-3, with D possibly matching TRBD1 (6 bases). V lost 6 bases, J lost 0 bases, and 10 bases lay in between. CDR1 KGHSH and CDR2 LQKENI come from the germline V gene. CDR3 size: 14 residues.